Reported below is one T cell receptor (beta chain). Its antigen remains unidentified. The TCR beta sequencing libraries came from UMI-labeled 5' RACE. With the 5' RACE reads reprocessed, TCRdb shows one record per CDR3 protein and no DNA. Its table records around 7,500 distinct CDR3 sequences. The sample comes from a study of human CD8 memory T cell subsets. Findings and limits, study-wide: Only a minimal degree of mutual overlap characterized stem-like memory and precursor exhausted T cell repertoires.

There are 14 residues in the CDR3. Germline V gene data show CDR1 as GTSNPN and CDR2 as SVGIG (reference sequence). By negative magnetic separation, total CD8+ T cells were enriched. The receptor was isolated from a human donor in good health. This chain uses TRBV30 with TRBJ2-5; checking the TCRdb D call of TRBD2 is not possible without DNA. The sample comprised CD8+ T cells from PBMCs. CDR3: CAWSVTEGAATQYF. The full variable domain, its missing parts supplied by reference TRBV30 and TRBJ2-5, is SQTIHQWPATLVQPVGSPLSLECTVEGTSNPNLYWYRQAAGRGLQLLFYSVGIGQISSEVPQNLSASRPQDRQFILSSKKLLLSDSGFYLCAWSVTEGAATQYFGPGTRLLVL.